These 10 T cell receptor beta chains were sequenced from one sample in a study of CXCR3-negative and CXCR3-positive naive CD8 T cells. All TRB cDNA libraries came from 5' RACE performed with UMI labels. After re-calling the 5' RACE reads, TCRdb lists one entry per CDR3 protein, DNA absent. The listing contains under 30,000 distinct CDR3 sequences. What was sequenced was memory CD8+ T cells from blood. The receptors were sampled from a human donor in good health. Some clones in this sample may be carry-over from other donors' samples.

The chain joins TRBV11-1 to TRBJ2-5. This CDR3 has 12 amino acids. The germline CDR1 and CDR2 sequences are SGHAT and FQDESV (reference sequence). This CDR3 is CASSFGYGPQYF.

The chain joins TRBV7-2 to TRBJ2-7; TCRdb proposes TRBD2, but this gene call is untestable without DNA. Germline V CDR1 and CDR2: SGHTA, FQGNSA. The CDR3 runs to 13 residues. CDR3: CASRGTASYEQYF.

The chain is built from TRBV5-1 and TRBJ2-7; TCRdb lists TRBD1, though no DNA is available to test this call. Germline assignment: CDR1 SGHRS and CDR2 YFSETQ. The CDR3 consists of 14 residues. The CDR3 is CASSGRDRTYEQYF.

The chain joins TRBV6-2 or TRBV6-3 to TRBJ2-4; the D call of TRBD1 rests on TCRdb alone, since no DNA is present to check it. CDR3 size: 17 residues. Germline CDR1 and CDR2: MNHEY and SVGEGT. The CDR3 loop reads CASSYLVTGQAKNIQYF.

This chain links TRBV13 with TRBJ2-5; TCRdb names TRBD1, which stays unverified in the absence of DNA. Germline V lookup: CDR1 PRHDT, CDR2 FYEKMQ (reference sequence). The CDR3 is 14 residues long. CDR3: CASSNTREKETQYF.

V usage is TRBV27 and J usage is TRBJ2-7; without DNA, the TCRdb call of TRBD1 cannot be checked. This CDR3 spans 14 amino acids. The germline V gene has CDR1 MNHEY and CDR2 SMNVEV (reference sequence). CDR3 sequence reads: CASSSYRVSGEQYF.

The rearrangement uses TRBV29-1 and TRBJ2-1. The CDR3 has 12 amino acids. Germline lookup yields CDR1 SQVTM and CDR2 ANQGSEA. The CDR3 protein is CSVEGLNSEQFF.

The chain is built from TRBV28 and TRBJ2-7; as DNA is missing, the TRBD2 call by TCRdb cannot be tested. Germline CDR1 reads MDHEN; CDR2 reads SYDVKM. The CDR3 contains 14 residues. CDR3 in amino acids: CASRGLAGGHEQYF.

The chain uses TRBV27 and TRBJ2-5; the D gene TCRdb calls, TRBD1, cannot be checked with no DNA. Germline V lookup: CDR1 MNHEY, CDR2 SMNVEV (reference sequence). There are 16 residues in the CDR3. The CDR3 spells CASRFSGGVLQETQYF.

This chain uses TRBV18 with TRBJ2-7. This CDR3 is built from 13 residues. Germline V gene data show CDR1 as KGHSH and CDR2 as LQKENI. The CDR3 region is CASSPADEYEQYF.